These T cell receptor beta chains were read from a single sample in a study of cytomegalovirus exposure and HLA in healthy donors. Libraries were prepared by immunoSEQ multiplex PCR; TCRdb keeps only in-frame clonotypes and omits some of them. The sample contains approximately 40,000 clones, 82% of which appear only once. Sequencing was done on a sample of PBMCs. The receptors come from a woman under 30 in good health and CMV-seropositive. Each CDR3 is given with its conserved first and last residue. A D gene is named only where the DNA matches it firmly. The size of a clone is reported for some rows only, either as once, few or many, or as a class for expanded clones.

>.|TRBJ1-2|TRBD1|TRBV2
TGTGCCAGCAGGGGGGACAGATGGGGCTACACCTTC
CASRGDRWGYTF
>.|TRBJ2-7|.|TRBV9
TGTGCCAGCAGCGTAGACGTAGCGTCCGGCTCCTACGAGCAGTACTTC
CASSVDVASGSYEQYF
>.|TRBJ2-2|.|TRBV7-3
TGTGCCAGCAGCCCCGCCCGAGGCGGCGGGAAGGTGGGGGAGCTGTTTTTT
CASSPARGGGKVGELFF
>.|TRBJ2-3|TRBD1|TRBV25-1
TGTGCCAGCAGTGCCCAGGGGGCCAGGGTAGATACGCAGTATTTT
CASSAQGARVDTQYF
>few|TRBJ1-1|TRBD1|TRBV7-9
TGTGCCAGCGGCCACTCCTTCGGGGACAGCCTGAACACTGAAGCTTTCTTT
CASGHSFGDSLNTEAFF
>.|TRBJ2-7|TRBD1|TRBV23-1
TGCGCCAGCAGTCAAACCCGACAGGGGCCCTCCTACGAGCAGTACTTC
CASSQTRQGPSYEQYF
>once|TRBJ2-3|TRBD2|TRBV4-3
TGCGCCAGCAGCCACCTCACTAGCGGGGGCACAGATACGCAGTATTTT
CASSHLTSGGTDTQYF
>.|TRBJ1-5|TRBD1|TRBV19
TGTGCCAGTAGTATAGAGGGGACAGGGACCAATCAGCCCCAGCATTTT
CASSIEGTGTNQPQHF
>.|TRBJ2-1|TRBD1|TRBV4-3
TGCGCCAGCAGCCCCCGGGAGACAGGGGGCTACAATGAGCAGTTCTTC
CASSPRETGGYNEQFF
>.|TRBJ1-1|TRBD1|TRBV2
TGTGCCAGCAGTAAGGGACAGGGGAACACTGAAGCTTTCTTT
CASSKGQGNTEAFF